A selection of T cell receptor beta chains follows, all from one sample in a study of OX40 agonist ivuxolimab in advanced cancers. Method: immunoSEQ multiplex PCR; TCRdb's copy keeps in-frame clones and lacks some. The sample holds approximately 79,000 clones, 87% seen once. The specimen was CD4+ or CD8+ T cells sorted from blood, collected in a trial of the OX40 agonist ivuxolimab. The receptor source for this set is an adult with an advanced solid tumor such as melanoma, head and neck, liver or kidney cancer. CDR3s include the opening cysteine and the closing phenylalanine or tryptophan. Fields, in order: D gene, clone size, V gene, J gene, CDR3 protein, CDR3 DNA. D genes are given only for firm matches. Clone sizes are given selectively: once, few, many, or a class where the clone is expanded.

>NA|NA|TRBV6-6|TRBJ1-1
CASSEVENTEAFF
TGTGCCAGCAGTGAGGTGGAGAACACTGAAGCTTTCTTT
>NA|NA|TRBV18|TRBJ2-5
CASSPEQETQYF
TGTGCCAGCTCACCAGAACAAGAGACCCAGTACTTC
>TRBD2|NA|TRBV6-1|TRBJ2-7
CASSGGVTSGDLYEQYF
TGTGCCAGCAGTGGAGGAGTGACTAGCGGGGATCTGTACGAGCAGTACTTC
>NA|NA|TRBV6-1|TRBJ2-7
CASSEQDTSYEQYF
TGTGCCAGCAGCGAGCAGGACACATCCTACGAGCAGTACTTC
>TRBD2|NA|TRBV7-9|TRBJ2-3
CASSLDGAGDTDTQYF
TGTGCCAGCAGCTTAGATGGGGCGGGAGACACAGATACGCAGTATTTT
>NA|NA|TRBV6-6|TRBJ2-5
CASSYTTHETQYF
TGTGCCAGCAGTTATACGACTCACGAGACCCAGTACTTC
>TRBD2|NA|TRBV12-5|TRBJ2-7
CASGSLPSGPISYEQYF
TGTGCTAGTGGTTCCCTCCCTAGCGGGCCTATATCCTACGAGCAGTACTTC
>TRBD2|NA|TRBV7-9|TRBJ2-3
CASSLGGGLATDTQYF
TGTGCCAGCAGCTTAGGGGGGGGACTAGCCACAGATACGCAGTATTTT
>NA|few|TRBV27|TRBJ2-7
CASARGPGYF
TGTGCCAGCGCGCGGGGACCGGGGTACTTC
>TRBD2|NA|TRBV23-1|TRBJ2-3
CASSSPGGRTDTQYF
TGCGCCAGCAGCTCCCCGGGGGGGCGCACAGATACGCAGTATTTT
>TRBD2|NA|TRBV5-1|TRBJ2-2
CASSSAGTRANTGELFF
TGCGCCAGCAGCTCAGCCGGGACTAGGGCGAACACCGGGGAGCTGTTTTTT
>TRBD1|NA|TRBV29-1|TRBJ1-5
CSVSTGGSSPQHF
TGCAGCGTATCCACAGGGGGCTCTTCGCCCCAGCATTTT
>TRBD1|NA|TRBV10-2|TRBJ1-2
CASSEPTLDRDGYGYTF
TGCGCCAGCAGTGAGCCAACCTTGGACAGGGACGGGTATGGCTACACCTTC
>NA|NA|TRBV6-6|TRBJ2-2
CASSYGSGELFF
TGTGCCAGCAGTTACGGGTCCGGGGAGCTGTTTTTT
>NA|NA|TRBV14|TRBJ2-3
CASSQDLGQGTDTQYF
TGTGCCAGCAGCCAAGATCTGGGGCAGGGCACAGATACGCAGTATTTT
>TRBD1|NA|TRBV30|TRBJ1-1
CAWSRVGQGAFF
TGTGCCTGGAGCCGGGTGGGACAGGGAGCTTTCTTT
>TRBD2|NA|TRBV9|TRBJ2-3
CASSVDTSGGASTDTQYF
TGTGCCAGCAGCGTAGACACTAGCGGGGGTGCTAGCACAGATACGCAGTATTTT
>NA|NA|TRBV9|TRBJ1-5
CASSVEGYQPQHF
TGTGCCAGCAGCGTAGAAGGCTACCAGCCCCAGCATTTT
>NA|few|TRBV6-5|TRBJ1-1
CASRLTRNTEAFF
TGTGCCAGCAGACTAACACGGAACACTGAAGCTTTCTTT
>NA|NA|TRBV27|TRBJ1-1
CASSLESGHTEAFF
TGTGCCAGCAGTTTAGAGTCCGGGCACACTGAAGCTTTCTTT
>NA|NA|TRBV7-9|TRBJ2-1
CASSLLSGTGNEQFF
TGTGCCAGCAGCTTACTTAGCGGGACAGGCAATGAGCAGTTCTTC
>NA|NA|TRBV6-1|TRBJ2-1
CASSDPGWGNEQFF
TGTGCCAGCAGTGATCCAGGGTGGGGCAATGAGCAGTTCTTC
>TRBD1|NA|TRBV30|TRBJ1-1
CAWLSGQVVGTEAFF
TGTGCCTGGTTGTCGGGACAGGTGGTTGGCACTGAAGCTTTCTTT
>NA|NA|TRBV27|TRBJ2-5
CASSFRAKETQYF
TGTGCCAGCAGTTTTAGGGCAAAAGAGACCCAGTACTTC
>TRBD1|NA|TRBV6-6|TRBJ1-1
CASRRQGMNTEAFF
TGTGCCAGCAGAAGACAGGGTATGAACACTGAAGCTTTCTTT
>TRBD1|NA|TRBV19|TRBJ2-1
CATSGTAVYNEQFF
TGTGCCACCTCCGGGACAGCGGTATACAATGAGCAGTTCTTC
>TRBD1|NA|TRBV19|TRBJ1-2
CASIPRGRGYGYTF
TGTGCCAGTATCCCCAGGGGGCGAGGCTATGGCTACACCTTC
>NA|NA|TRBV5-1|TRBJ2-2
CASSLGMGTNTGELFF
TGCGCCAGCAGCTTGGGCATGGGCACCAACACCGGGGAGCTGTTTTTT
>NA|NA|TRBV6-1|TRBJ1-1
CASSVVPDMNTEAFF
TGTGCCAGCAGTGTCGTGCCAGATATGAACACTGAAGCTTTCTTT
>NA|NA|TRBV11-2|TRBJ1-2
CASSSAAYGGYTF
TGTGCCAGCAGCTCGGCGGCGTATGGTGGCTACACCTTC
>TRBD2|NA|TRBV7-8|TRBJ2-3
CASSSSGGYDTQYF
TGTGCCAGCAGCTCCAGCGGGGGTTACGATACGCAGTATTTT
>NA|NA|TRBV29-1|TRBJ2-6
CSVRGFANVLTF
TGCAGCGTTCGGGGGTTTGCCAACGTCCTGACTTTC
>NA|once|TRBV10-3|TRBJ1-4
CAISETGDEKLFF
TGTGCCATCAGTGAAACGGGGGATGAAAAACTGTTTTTT
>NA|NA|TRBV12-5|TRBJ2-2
CASGLFWRWENTGELFF
TGTGCTAGTGGTTTGTTCTGGCGATGGGAGAACACCGGGGAGCTGTTTTTT
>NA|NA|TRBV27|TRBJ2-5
CASMGTLQETQYF
TGTGCCAGCATGGGAACACTGCAAGAGACCCAGTACTTC
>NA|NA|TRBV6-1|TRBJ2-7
CASRGVTTWLYEQYF
TGTGCCAGCAGGGGGGTTACAACCTGGCTCTACGAGCAGTACTTC
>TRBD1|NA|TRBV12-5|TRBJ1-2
CASGLVGQGRNGYTF
TGTGCTAGTGGTTTGGTAGGACAGGGGAGGAATGGCTACACCTTC
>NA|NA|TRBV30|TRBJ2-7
CAWSVRSSLAFSPSYEQYF
TGTGCCTGGAGTGTACGGTCGAGCCTCGCGTTTAGTCCGAGCTACGAGCAGTACTTC
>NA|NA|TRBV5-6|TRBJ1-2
CASSGGLSRFYGYTF
TGTGCCAGCAGCGGGGGGTTGAGTAGGTTTTATGGCTACACCTTC
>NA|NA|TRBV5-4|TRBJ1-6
CASSLSTRGSSPLHF
TGTGCCAGCAGCTTGTCTACCAGGGGAAGTTCACCCCTCCACTTT
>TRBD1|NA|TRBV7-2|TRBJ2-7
CASSSAGTGSYLREQYF
TGTGCCAGCAGCTCAGCCGGGACAGGGTCCTACCTCCGTGAGCAGTACTTC
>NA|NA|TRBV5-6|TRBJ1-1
CASSLGIWEYTEAFF
TGTGCCAGCAGCTTGGGAATTTGGGAATACACTGAAGCTTTCTTT